A selection of T cell receptor beta chains follows, all from one sample in a study of T-cell reconstitution after alpha-beta-depleted transplantation in children. TCRdb analysed the PCR reads with MiXCR anew, one entry per CDR3 protein. The sample has some 200,000 distinct CDR3 sequences, less than 8% seen once; the top ten hold around 2.7%. Sequenced material: PBMCs from the stem cell graft donor, taken from the stem cell graft. Receptors originate from a human donor who donated a stem cell graft to a child with Wiskott-Aldrich syndrome. CDR3s include the opening cysteine and the closing phenylalanine or tryptophan. D genes are given only for firm matches. Expanded clones are given a class, and other clones once, few, many or no size at all.

d_call	v_call	clone_size	j_call	cdr3_nt	cdr3_aa
-	TRBV28	few	TRBJ2-4	TGTGCCAGCAGCCAGCCGGGGGGCATAGGGGCCAAAAACATTCAGTACTTC	CASSQPGGIGAKNIQYF
TRBD2	TRBV20-1	-	TRBJ2-7	TGCAGTGCTAGGAGACTAGCGGGCCGTTCCGTAGAGCAGTACTTC	CSARRLAGRSVEQYF
TRBD1	TRBV29-1	many	TRBJ1-2	TGCAGCGTCTGCAACTTGGACAGGGACTATGGCTACACCTTC	CSVCNLDRDYGYTF
-	TRBV11-2	-	TRBJ2-2	TGTGCCAGCAGCTTAGCGGGGCGGATCGGGGAGCTGTTTTTT	CASSLAGRIGELFF
TRBD1	TRBV6-1	-	TRBJ2-7	TGTGCCAGCAGTCGGGGCCCCGGACAGGGAAACTACGAGCAGTACTTC	CASSRGPGQGNYEQYF
-	TRBV12-3/TRBV12-4	many	TRBJ2-7	TGTGCCAGCAGCGACGACTGGAGGTCCTACGAGCAGTACTTC	CASSDDWRSYEQYF
-	TRBV20-1	many	TRBJ1-1	TGCAGTGCTCTCGCGAGCCGGACGGGCGGCACTGAAGCTTTCTTT	CSALASRTGGTEAFF
-	TRBV11-2	few	TRBJ2-3	TGTGCCAGCAGCTTTCTTCAGGGTACAGATACGCAGTATTTT	CASSFLQGTDTQYF
TRBD1	TRBV19	-	TRBJ2-7	TGTGCCAGTAGTCCCGGACAGGGCCGAACCTACGAGCAGTACTTC	CASSPGQGRTYEQYF
TRBD2	TRBV4-3	few	TRBJ2-7	TGCGCCAGCAGCAACACTAGCGGGAGAAGGTACGAGCAGTACTTC	CASSNTSGRRYEQYF
-	TRBV3-1	-	TRBJ2-5	TGTGCCAGCAGCCCTGTTGGGCTCCAAGAGACCCAGTACTTC	CASSPVGLQETQYF
-	TRBV6-5	many	TRBJ2-7	TGTGCCAGCAGTTACTCCCGGGACCCGGCCTACGAGCAGTACTTC	CASSYSRDPAYEQYF
-	TRBV7-2	-	TRBJ2-2	TGTGCCAGCAGCTTTGCTTCCGTGGGGAACACCGGGGAGCTGTTTTTT	CASSFASVGNTGELFF
TRBD2	TRBV11-2	-	TRBJ2-1	TGTGCCAGCATCCCCGAACTAGCGGGACCTGACAATGAGCAGTTCTTC	CASIPELAGPDNEQFF
-	TRBV20-1	many	TRBJ2-7	TGCAGTGCTAGTCTTGGGGGTCCCTACGAGCAGTACTTC	CSASLGGPYEQYF
TRBD1	TRBV3-1	many	TRBJ2-1	TGTGCCAGCAGCCAAGAAGGTGGACAGGGGTTTAATGAGCAGTTCTTC	CASSQEGGQGFNEQFF
-	TRBV12-3/TRBV12-4	-	TRBJ1-2	TGTGCCAGCAGTTTATCGGAGGGTGGGTACTATGGCTACACCTTC	CASSLSEGGYYGYTF
-	TRBV6-1	many	TRBJ2-1	TGTGCCACCAATCGTCACGGAGCGGTATCCTACAATGAGCAGTTCTTC	CATNRHGAVSYNEQFF
TRBD1	TRBV5-1	-	TRBJ2-5	TGCGCCAGCAGCTTGGGCGCCCTCGGACAGGGAGAGACCCAGTACTTC	CASSLGALGQGETQYF
-	TRBV12-3/TRBV12-4	many	TRBJ2-5	TGTGCCAGCAGTTTATGGGACGCCGAGACCCAGTACTTC	CASSLWDAETQYF
-	TRBV10-3	many	TRBJ2-2	TGTGCCATCAGTGAGGGTCCCGTCGGCCCCGGGGAGCTGTTTTTT	CAISEGPVGPGELFF
-	TRBV19	few	TRBJ2-2	TGTGCCAGTAGTTTTGACCCGGGTAGCGAGCTGTTTTTT	CASSFDPGSELFF
TRBD1	TRBV20-1	-	TRBJ1-1	TGCAGTGCTAGAGCTCCGACAGGGCGCACTGAAGCTTTCTTT	CSARAPTGRTEAFF
-	TRBV20-1	many	TRBJ2-1	TGCAGTGCTAGAGATTGGGCAGGGCCTGGCATTTATGAGCAGTTCTTC	CSARDWAGPGIYEQFF
-	TRBV10-2	many	TRBJ1-3	TGCGCCAGCATTAGGGAAAACTCTGGAAACACCATATATTTT	CASIRENSGNTIYF
TRBD2	TRBV20-1	many	TRBJ2-1	TGCAGTGCTCCCCGACTAGCGGGGGGGCTCCCGAACAATGAGCAGTTCTTC	CSAPRLAGGLPNNEQFF
TRBD1	TRBV12-3/TRBV12-4	many	TRBJ1-1	TGTGCCAGCAGTTTTGGAGGGACAGGGAGGGGGTCCACTGAAGCTTTCTTT	CASSFGGTGRGSTEAFF
-	TRBV27	many	TRBJ2-3	TGTGCCAGCAGGGAAATTGGGGGGCTAGGGACAGATACGCAGTATTTT	CASREIGGLGTDTQYF
-	TRBV2	-	TRBJ2-7	TGTGCCAGCAGTGAACCCAGGTCCCCTACGCTTCGGCCTACCTACGAGCAGTACTTC	CASSEPRSPTLRPTYEQYF
-	TRBV20-1	few	TRBJ1-5	TGCAGTGCTCCACAGGGCACCCCCAATCAGCCCCAGCATTTT	CSAPQGTPNQPQHF
TRBD1	TRBV6-2/TRBV6-3	few	TRBJ1-2	TGTGCCAGCAGTTACCGGGACAGCCGAAAACTCTATGGCTACACCTTC	CASSYRDSRKLYGYTF
TRBD1	TRBV7-9	many	TRBJ2-7	TGTGCCAGCAGCTTAACTCCGGGACAGGGGATCCACTACGAGCAGTACTTC	CASSLTPGQGIHYEQYF
TRBD1	TRBV6-5	many	TRBJ1-5	TGTGCCAGCAGCAACTTGGGACAGGGCGGGAGCAATCAGCCCCAGCATTTT	CASSNLGQGGSNQPQHF
-	TRBV5-1	many	TRBJ2-4	TGCGCCAGCAGCCCGAGGACGGACGCTCTTCAGTACTTC	CASSPRTDALQYF
-	TRBV7-9	many	TRBJ2-4	TGTGCCAGCAGCCCCTCGGGTACAGAAAACATTCAGTACTTC	CASSPSGTENIQYF
TRBD2	TRBV29-1	many	TRBJ2-5	TGCAGCGTTAGGGGAGGGGTTCTGGGGGAGACCCAGTACTTC	CSVRGGVLGETQYF
-	TRBV6-5	many	TRBJ1-1	TGTGCCAGCAGTTACTCCGCCCTTTTGTCGACTGAAGCTTTCTTT	CASSYSALLSTEAFF
TRBD2	TRBV4-2	many	TRBJ2-1	TGTGCCAGCAGCTCCGGGGGAGGGCCCAACAATGAGCAGTTCTTC	CASSSGGGPNNEQFF
-	TRBV7-8	many	TRBJ1-6	TGTGCCAGCAGCTTAAAGACGGGGTGGTATAATTCACCCCTCCACTTT	CASSLKTGWYNSPLHF
TRBD1	TRBV5-1	many	TRBJ1-4	TGCGCCAGCAGCACGGGACAGGGCCAAAAACTGTTTTTT	CASSTGQGQKLFF
TRBD2	TRBV5-1	many	TRBJ2-1	TGCGCCAGCAGCTTGGAAGGGTCGGCGGGAGGCTGGTATATGAATGAGCAGTTCTTC	CASSLEGSAGGWYMNEQFF
-	TRBV7-9	many	TRBJ2-2	TGTGCCAGCAGTCCCCAGACGTCTAGACCGGGGGAGCTGTTTTTT	CASSPQTSRPGELFF
-	TRBV12-3/TRBV12-4	many	TRBJ1-5	TGTGCCAGCAGTTTAAGGGGCAATCAGCCCCAGCATTTT	CASSLRGNQPQHF
-	TRBV18	-	TRBJ2-3	TGTGCCAGCTCACCGGATGAAGATACGCAGTATTTT	CASSPDEDTQYF
-	TRBV7-2	-	TRBJ1-2	TGTGCCAGCAGCTTCACCCGACAAAACTATGGCTACACCTTC	CASSFTRQNYGYTF
-	TRBV12-3/TRBV12-4	many	TRBJ1-1	TGTGCCAGCAGTGCGGCAGGGGCGCGGGGTGAAGCTTTCTTT	CASSAAGARGEAFF
-	TRBV11-2	many	TRBJ2-1	TGTGCCAGCAGCTTAGTAGTCAAAGGTTTTCGGTTCTTC	CASSLVVKGFRFF
-	TRBV12-3/TRBV12-4	many	TRBJ1-5	TGTGCCAGCAGTTCTGGTCGCCAAGGGTACAATCAGCCCCAGCATTTT	CASSSGRQGYNQPQHF
TRBD2	TRBV20-1	-	TRBJ2-1	TGCTGTGCTAGCGGGTACAATGAGCAGTTCTTC	CCASGYNEQFF
TRBD1	TRBV30	many	TRBJ2-1	TGTGCCTGGAGTGTTAGGGGACAGGGAAAGATCTTC	CAWSVRGQGKIF
-	TRBV10-3	many	TRBJ2-7	TGTGCCACCAATCGACAGGATAACTACGAGCAGTACTTC	CATNRQDNYEQYF
-	TRBV5-1	-	TRBJ2-2	TGCGCCAGCAGCTTTAGGGGGACCGGGGAGCTGTTTTTT	CASSFRGTGELFF
-	TRBV5-1	many	TRBJ2-2	TGCGCCAGCAGCTTTACTAGCACCGGGGAGCTGTTTTTT	CASSFTSTGELFF
-	TRBV14	few	TRBJ2-7	TGTGCCAGCAGCCATAATTCAGGGCGCGAGCAGTACTTC	CASSHNSGREQYF
TRBD2	TRBV5-1	-	TRBJ2-3	TGCGCCAGCAGGGCGTCTAGCGGGAGTACAGATACGCAGTATTTT	CASRASSGSTDTQYF
-	TRBV12-3/TRBV12-4	many	TRBJ2-7	TGTGCCAGCAGTTTCGGCAGGGTCCACGAGCAGTACTTC	CASSFGRVHEQYF
TRBD2	TRBV5-1	many	TRBJ2-5	TGCGCCAGCAGTCAGCGGGGGTCAGGACGGTACCAAGAGACCCAGTACTTC	CASSQRGSGRYQETQYF